Described below is a single TCR beta chain sequence and its context. The specificity of this receptor is unknown. No quality values exist for individual bases; no much larger clone is one base distant. The sample is drawn from a study of blood T cell repertoires in COVID-19 (TCRdb year 2020). Turning to the overall study: Samples covering the acute and convalescent phases of COVID-19 were provided by collaborators in the United States, Italy and Spain. The material from the prospective study consisted of cDNA or gDNA derived from T cells, B-cell-depleted T cells, or PBMCs. Subjects who had been exposed to COVID-19, were actively infected with it, or had recovered from it provided the deeply sampled blood TCRbeta repertoires that made up the dataset. A freely available public database, intended as a resource for researchers studying the immune response to SARS-CoV-2, is where the repertoires were released. The samples were drawn from the first 160 participants of the ongoing ImmuneRACE study and from 950 to 1,500 subjects provided by 6 global collaborators. The sample metadata nearly always contained a de-identified subject ID, COVID-19 status, age in years and sex. Where available, HLA class I and class II types were obtained from metadata supplied by the sample provider rather than from assay-based typing.

General study outcomes and caveats: The quantity of clinical and demographic metadata differed by source and by participant and was supplied without curation.

Collaborating institutions collected whole blood in K2EDTA tubes following their own protocols. For TCRbeta analysis, collaborators shipped samples in one of three forms: frozen whole blood, isolated PBMCs, or DNA extracted from either of those sample types. V has 6 bases trimmed and J has 4 bases trimmed; junction bases matching no gene number 4. The CDR3 runs 13 residues from the cysteine to the phenylalanine. Here the CDR3 DNA is all that survives: 39 bases in frame from base 1. TCRbeta CDR3 regions were amplified from genomic DNA using the immunoSEQ Assay, a bias-controlled multiplex PCR. Processing in the source paper ran as follows. Nucleated cell counts per sample were estimated from amplification of reference gene primers within the assay. To quantify the absolute abundance of each unique TCRbeta CDR3 rearrangement, sequence reads were collapsed and filtered. For each sample, productive Simpson clonality was calculated as the square root of Simpson's diversity index over productive rearrangements. TCRdb provides this immuneACCESS table in a form limited to in-frame rearrangements. Some clones are lacking; in checked studies, under half of them reflect an unresolved V gene, and why the rest are absent is not known. V and J calls plus clone size are reproduced from that table; the DNA served to infer D and trimming. The sample data list 40,000 to 50,000 clones, and roughly 84% of these were observed just once. The ten biggest clones cover approximately 59% of the sample.

The rearrangement combines TRBV12-3 or TRBV12-4 with TRBJ1-1; TRBD1 fits 8 bases in the junction. This receptor was obtained from an older man with acute or convalescent COVID-19. Sequenced sample: peripheral blood. The CDR3 is CASSTTGGTEAFF. The sequenced DNA: TGTGCCAGCAGCACTACAGGGGGCACTGAAGCTTTCTTT.